This T cell receptor (beta chain) was captured by sequencing in a study of blood T cell repertoires in COVID-19. Study context: Samples of COVID-19 (acute and convalescent) were obtained from the United States, Italy and Spain. In each case, the material was cDNA or gDNA derived from T cells, B-cell-depleted T cells, or PBMCs.

Generated by immunoSEQ multiplex PCR, the TCRdb table keeps only in-frame clones and is missing some. The sample holds just under 150,000 clones; 87% are singletons and the top ten take more than 0.8%. Germline assignment: CDR1 MNHEY and CDR2 SVGAGI. The CDR3 is made up of 16 amino acids. With V trimmed by 0 bases and J by 4 bases, 8 bases remained unmatched. Specimen: peripheral blood. This chain connects TRBV6-5 to TRBJ2-7; TRBD2 matches 8 bases. This TCR was sampled from a woman aged 45-65 years with acute or convalescent COVID-19. The CDR3 nucleotides are TGTGCCAGCAGTTACTCCCGTGGTAGCGGGAAGTACGAGCAGTACTTC. Protein product: CASSYSRGSGKYEQYF.